This T cell receptor beta chain is from a study of CXCR3-negative and CXCR3-positive naive CD8 T cells. The CDR3 sequence is 19 residues long. Germline CDR1 reads LGHDT; CDR2 reads YNNKEL (reference sequence). 5' RACE with UMI labels generated the TRB cDNA libraries. TCRdb reprocessed the 5' RACE reads and keeps a single row for each CDR3 protein, giving no DNA. The table gives under 85,000 distinct CDR3 sequences; the top ten clones make up 1.6% of it. The rearrangement uses TRBV3-1 and TRBJ2-1; TCRdb selects TRBD2, and the lack of DNA leaves this call unchecked. Sequenced material: naive CXCR3- CD8+ T cells from blood. Documented subset: CD45RO-CCR7+CD27+CD95- naive CD8+ T cells lacking CXCR3 (TNR3-). The receptor's source is a human donor in good health. Some clones in this sample may be carry-over from other donors' samples. The CDR3 here is CASSQDILAGDASYNEQFF.